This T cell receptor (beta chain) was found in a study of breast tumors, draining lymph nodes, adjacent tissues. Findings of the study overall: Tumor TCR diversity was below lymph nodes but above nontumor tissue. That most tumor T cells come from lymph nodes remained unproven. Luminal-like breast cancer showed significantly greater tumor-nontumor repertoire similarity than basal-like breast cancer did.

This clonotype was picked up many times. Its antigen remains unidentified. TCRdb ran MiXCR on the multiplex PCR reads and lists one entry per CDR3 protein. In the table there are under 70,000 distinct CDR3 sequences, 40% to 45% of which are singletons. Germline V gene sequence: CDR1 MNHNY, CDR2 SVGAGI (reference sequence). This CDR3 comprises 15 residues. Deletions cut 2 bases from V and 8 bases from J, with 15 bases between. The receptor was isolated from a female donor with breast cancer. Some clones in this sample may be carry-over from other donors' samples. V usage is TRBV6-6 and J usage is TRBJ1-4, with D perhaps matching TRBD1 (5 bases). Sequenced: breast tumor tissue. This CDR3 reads CASSYGPGRFEKLFF. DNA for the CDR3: TGTGCCAGCAGTTACGGTCCAGGGAGATTCGAAAAACTGTTTTTT.